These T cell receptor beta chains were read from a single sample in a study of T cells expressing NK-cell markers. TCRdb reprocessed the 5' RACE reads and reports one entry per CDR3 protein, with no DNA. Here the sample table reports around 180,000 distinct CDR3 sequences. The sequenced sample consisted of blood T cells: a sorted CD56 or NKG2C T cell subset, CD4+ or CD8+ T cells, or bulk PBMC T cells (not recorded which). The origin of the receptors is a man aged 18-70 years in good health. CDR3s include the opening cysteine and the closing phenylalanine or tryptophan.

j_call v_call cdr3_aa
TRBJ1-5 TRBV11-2 CASSLDLQANQPQHF
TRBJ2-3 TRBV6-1 CASRVGGGAADTQYF
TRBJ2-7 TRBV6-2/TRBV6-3 CASSSVGGPPAEQYF
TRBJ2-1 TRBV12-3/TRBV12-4 CASTPRVDRYNEQFF
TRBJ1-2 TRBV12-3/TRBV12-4 CASSSPDGLYGYTF
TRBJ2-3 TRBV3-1 CASSQGTASSTDTQYF
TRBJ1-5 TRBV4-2 CASSQEPGQDQPQHF
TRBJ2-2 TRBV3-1 CASSQERHPNTGELFF
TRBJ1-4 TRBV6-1 CASRTGTANEKLFF
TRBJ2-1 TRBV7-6 CASSFDRGGAYNEQFF
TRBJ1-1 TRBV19 CASSITGSGTEAFF
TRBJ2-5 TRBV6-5 CASSSSGGSQETQYF
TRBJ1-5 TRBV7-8 CASSLDRNSNQPQHF
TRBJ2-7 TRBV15 CATSRPQGLEHSYEQYF
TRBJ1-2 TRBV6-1 CASSNTPNYGYTF
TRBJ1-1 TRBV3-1 CASSQEDTEAFF
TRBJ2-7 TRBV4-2 CASSQEDARSYEQYF
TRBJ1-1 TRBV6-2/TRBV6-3 CASILGGPRNTEAFF
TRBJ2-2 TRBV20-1 CSATGLATGELFF
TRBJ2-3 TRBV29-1 CSVEDWAGRTDTQYF
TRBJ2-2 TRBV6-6 CASSYVATGELFF
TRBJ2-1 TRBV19 CASSKGLAGGLIF
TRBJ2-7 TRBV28 CASRTSQGSSYEQYF
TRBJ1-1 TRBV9 CASSPRTGISTEAFF
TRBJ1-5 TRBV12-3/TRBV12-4 CASNPSGWVDQPQHF
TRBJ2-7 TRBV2 CASRMGQGRSYEQYF
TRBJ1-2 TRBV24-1 CATSAAGQGGYTF
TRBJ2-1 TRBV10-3 CAISDRDLYNEQFF